These T cell receptor beta chains were read from a single sample in a study of cytomegalovirus exposure and HLA in healthy donors. The method was immunoSEQ multiplex PCR; TCRdb's version includes in-frame clones alone and lacks a portion of them. The data contain 100,000 to 150,000 clones, 77% of them singletons. The specimen was PBMCs. These receptors originate from a male donor in good health and CMV-seropositive. Both conserved end residues are part of each CDR3. D genes are given only for firm matches. A clone size is listed for some rows: how often the clone was seen (once, few, many), or a class if it is expanded.

d_call j_call v_call clone_size cdr3_aa cdr3_nt
NA TRBJ1-5 TRBV11-2 NA CASSLEAGNQPQHF TGTGCCAGCAGCTTAGAGGCAGGGAACCAGCCCCAGCATTTT
NA TRBJ1-5 TRBV19 NA CASSGGELEQPQHF TGTGCCAGTAGTGGAGGGGAACTAGAGCAGCCCCAGCATTTT
NA TRBJ2-7 TRBV10-2 NA CASRGVNEQYF TGCGCCAGCCGTGGAGTCAACGAGCAGTACTTC
TRBD2 TRBJ2-3 TRBV7-9 few CASSLVAGGGLLSTDTQYF TGTGCCAGCAGCTTAGTCGCGGGAGGGGGACTCCTTAGCACAGATACGCAGTATTTT
TRBD1 TRBJ1-6 TRBV25-1 NA CASSAQDRGWNSPLHF TGTGCCAGCAGTGCCCAAGACAGGGGTTGGAATTCACCCCTCCACTTT
NA TRBJ1-1 TRBV2 NA CASSGGTLNTEAFF TGTGCCAGCAGTGGTGGGACTCTGAACACTGAAGCTTTCTTT
TRBD1 TRBJ2-7 TRBV5-1 NA CASRGTGYEQYF TGCGCCAGCAGGGGGACAGGGTACGAGCAGTACTTC
NA TRBJ1-6 TRBV30 NA CAWSVGGGYNSPLHF TGTGCCTGGAGTGTAGGTGGGGGGTATAATTCACCCCTCCACTTT
NA TRBJ2-5 TRBV15 NA CATSRAGYQETQYF TGTGCCACCAGCAGAGCAGGGTACCAAGAGACCCAGTACTTC
TRBD1 TRBJ1-1 TRBV29-1 NA CSVEFNRGLWKDTEAFF TGCAGCGTTGAATTTAACAGGGGATTGTGGAAGGACACTGAAGCTTTCTTT
NA TRBJ1-1 TRBV7-9 NA CASSSWPTGGDTEAFF TGTGCCAGCAGCTCCTGGCCCACCGGGGGGGACACTGAAGCTTTCTTT
NA TRBJ2-7 TRBV5-1 NA CASSLAYRDEQYF TGCGCCAGCAGCTTGGCCTACAGGGACGAGCAGTACTTC
TRBD2 TRBJ2-3 TRBV7-2 once CASSFSGDTYTDTQYF TGTGCCAGCAGCTTTAGCGGGGATACTTACACAGATACGCAGTATTTT
TRBD2 TRBJ2-7 TRBV6-1 NA CASIAGTRGYEQYF TGTGCCAGCATCGCCGGGACTAGGGGCTACGAGCAGTACTTC
NA TRBJ1-3 TRBV30 NA CAWTGSGNTIYF TGTGCCTGGACAGGGTCTGGAAACACCATATATTTT
NA TRBJ2-1 TRBV5-1 NA CASSFGESSYNEQFF TGCGCCAGCAGCTTTGGAGAAAGCTCCTACAATGAGCAGTTCTTC
TRBD1 TRBJ2-7 TRBV6-1 NA CASSWGQGLYEQYF TGCGCCAGCAGCTGGGGACAGGGCCTTTACGAGCAGTACTTC
TRBD2 TRBJ2-7 TRBV19 once CASSPSGSPPVYEQYF TGTGCCAGTAGTCCTAGCGGGAGCCCCCCGGTCTACGAGCAGTACTTC
NA TRBJ2-7 TRBV29-1 NA CSVGAAGFPYEQYF TGCAGCGTTGGGGCGGCGGGTTTCCCATACGAGCAGTACTTC
TRBD2 TRBJ2-7 TRBV7-9 NA CASSPTSGSFEEQYF TGTGCCAGCAGCCCTACTAGCGGGTCTTTCGAAGAGCAGTACTTC
TRBD1 TRBJ1-2 TRBV27 NA CASSFSDRANYGYTF TGTGCCAGCAGTTTCTCCGACAGGGCCAACTATGGCTACACCTTC
TRBD1 TRBJ1-1 TRBV29-1 once CSVLGQVNTEAFF TGCAGCGTACTGGGACAGGTGAACACTGAAGCTTTCTTT
NA TRBJ2-3 TRBV11-3 NA CASSLAQSAQYF TGTGCCAGCAGCTTAGCACAGTCGGCGCAGTATTTT
NA TRBJ2-2 TRBV6-6 once CASSYSDRDSGELFF TGTGCCAGCAGTTACTCAGACCGGGACTCCGGGGAGCTGTTTTTT
TRBD1 TRBJ2-2 TRBV6-4 NA CASSVWTGPEHRGAVF TGTGCCAGCAGTGTCTGGACAGGGCCCGAACACCGGGGAGCTGTTTTT
NA TRBJ1-3 TRBV18 NA CASSPGQGFGNTIYF TGTGCCAGCTCACCGGGGCAGGGATTTGGAAACACCATATATTTT
NA TRBJ1-6 TRBV7-9 NA CASSLQGSPLHF TGTGCCAGCAGCCTACAGGGCTCACCCCTCCACTTT
NA TRBJ2-3 TRBV11-2 NA CASSFQAPDTQYF TGTGCCAGCAGCTTCCAAGCGCCAGATACGCAGTATTTT
TRBD2 TRBJ2-3 TRBV10-3 NA CAIASGTSTDTQYF TGTGCCATCGCTAGCGGGACCAGCACAGATACGCAGTATTTT
NA TRBJ1-1 TRBV10-3 NA CAISESAGLDTEAFF TGTGCCATCAGTGAGTCGGCAGGGTTGGACACTGAAGCTTTCTTT
NA TRBJ2-7 TRBV20-1 NA CSARAGYEQYF TGCAGTGCTAGAGCGGGCTACGAGCAGTACTTC
NA TRBJ1-5 TRBV11-2 NA CASSFRTRQPSNQPQHF TGTGCCAGCAGCTTTAGGACACGTCAACCTAGCAATCAGCCCCAGCATTTT
NA TRBJ2-7 TRBV5-6 few CASSSTGKEAYEQYF TGTGCCAGCAGTTCCACAGGGAAAGAGGCCTACGAGCAGTACTTC
TRBD1 TRBJ1-2 TRBV28 once CAIGQGGYTF TGTGCCATTGGACAGGGTGGCTACACCTTC
TRBD1 TRBJ1-5 TRBV7-2 few CASSSRTGEMQPQHF TGTGCCAGCAGCTCCAGGACAGGGGAAATGCAGCCCCAGCATTTT
TRBD2 TRBJ2-1 TRBV7-2 NA CASSLAGASGTEQFF TGTGCCAGCAGCTTAGCCGGTGCTAGCGGGACTGAGCAGTTCTTC
NA TRBJ2-7 TRBV7-8 NA CASSLGGLSYEQYF TGTGCCAGCAGCTTAGGCGGGCTTTCCTACGAGCAGTACTTC
NA TRBJ2-1 TRBV29-1 NA CSVEGGGDGYNEQFF TGCAGCGTTGAAGGGGGCGGGGACGGTTACAATGAGCAGTTCTTC
NA TRBJ2-3 TRBV29-1 NA CSVERGDRSLGVHF TGCAGCGTTGAAAGGGGCGACAGGTCCCTTGGGGTGCATTTT
NA TRBJ2-2 TRBV6-6 NA CASSPDRNTGELFF TGTGCCAGCAGTCCGGACAGGAACACCGGGGAGCTGTTTTTT
NA TRBJ2-5 TRBV27 NA CASSLVDTQETQYF TGTGCCAGCAGTTTGGTGGACACCCAAGAGACCCAGTACTTC
TRBD1 TRBJ1-2 TRBV5-4 few CASRLGQLFNYGYTF TGTGCCAGCAGGTTGGGACAGCTTTTTAACTATGGCTACACCTTC
NA TRBJ2-1 TRBV19 NA CASSIVKVQGSYNEQFF TGTGCCAGTAGTATAGTGAAGGTCCAGGGCTCCTACAATGAGCAGTTCTTC
TRBD1 TRBJ1-1 TRBV5-5 NA CASSLAPGTAFEAFF TGTGCCAGCAGCTTGGCCCCCGGGACAGCGTTTGAAGCTTTCTTT
NA TRBJ2-7 TRBV7-9 NA CASSLARDYEQYF TGTGCCAGCAGCTTAGCGCGTGACTACGAGCAGTACTTC
NA TRBJ2-7 TRBV10-3 NA CAISESFRGYEQYF TGTGCCATCAGTGAGTCGTTCCGAGGATACGAGCAGTACTTC
TRBD1 TRBJ2-7 TRBV7-9 few CSSSSDLDRDNEQYF TGTTCCAGCAGCTCGGACTTGGACAGGGACAACGAGCAGTACTTC